This TCR beta chain was recorded in a study of identical twins (dated by TCRdb to 2016 to 2017). Notes on the research overall: TCR alpha and beta repertoires from monozygotic twins, unrelated adults of various ages and cord blood were deep-sequenced to test whether fetal clonotypes persist. To rule out contamination, the twin experiments were replicated at different times with different library preparation protocols.

Taken from the germline V gene, the CDR1 and CDR2 loops are MNHNS and SASEGT. V is shortened by 6 bases, J by 5 bases, and the region joining them spans 19 bases. The cysteine opens and the phenylalanine closes a CDR3 of 15 amino acids. CDR3 DNA is the only sequence kept; it has 45 bases, read in frame from the first base. This clonotype was counted only a few times. The target of this receptor is not known. One base away there is no much larger clone; base qualities are not given. The library relied on 5' RACE. The run used an Illumina HiSeq 2000. Template switching introduced a universal primer binding site; the final cDNA contained a unique molecular identifier, enabling accurate counting of TCR cDNA molecules. First-strand cDNA for TCR alpha and beta chains was synthesized from specific primers in the conserved constant-segment region. Each cDNA library was double barcoded, with a SMART-Mk sample barcode plus Illumina barcodes, to control for contamination. Two successive PCR steps introduced TruSeq adapter sequences along with Illumina sample barcodes. The TCR alpha and beta cDNA libraries were sequenced on the Illumina HiSeq platform using custom primers. In the paper's pipeline: Unique molecular identifiers were extracted from raw reads with MiGEC, and CDR3 positions were determined with MiXCR. For each individual, recombination models were inferred using an EM algorithm with the repgenHMM and IGoR tools. The analysis of shared clonotypes was done with the tcR package in R, with sharing normalized by the product of cloneset sizes. Out-of-frame nonproductive sequences were analyzed to study raw recombination free of thymic and clonal selection effects. Starting from the raw public reads, TCRdb applied fastp trimming at Q25, assembled clones with MiXCR and retained in-frame beta chains. For every CDR3 protein sequence, its rows merge into one entry that carries the most common genes and DNA. TCRdb assigned the V and J calls; the authors' analysis was not used. For this sample there are 540,000 or so distinct CDR3 sequences; around 24% appear just once. The ten largest account for approximately 0.52% of the sample.

Only healthy Caucasian donors were included. Three pairs of female monozygotic twins, all aged about 18 to 30 years, were included in the twin cohort. CD4+ and CD8+ T cell populations were isolated with positive isolation kits from Invitrogen. Here is what the overall study found, with its caveats: Compared with coincidental sharing between unrelated individuals, out-of-frame TCR alpha sequences shared between twins had an excess of sequences with low generation probability. The excess sharing between twins in beta out-of-frame sequences was weaker because fewer shared sequences reduced the signal-to-noise ratio. Zero-insertion analyses could be partly confounded by invariant T cells such as MAIT and iNKT, though diverse VJ usage argued against such confounding for most clonotypes. Recombination models systematically underestimated out-of-frame TCR alpha sharing in monozygotic twins but agreed with sharing between unrelated individuals. Abundant cord blood beta clonotypes had fewer insertions, young adult naive repertoires showed a similar but weaker trend, and memory repertoires showed no such trend. Conclusions relied on cross-sectional statistical analysis, since the same donors could not be followed over many years.

These records were also assigned to another study, of yellow fever vaccine responses in identical twins. As noted in the second study: The T cell response to vaccination in identical twins was reported by the authors to appear partly convergent and partly personalized. The study precisely tracked vaccine-responding T cell clones in identical twins.

The sequence links TRBV6-1 to TRBJ1-2; the D gene is perhaps TRBD1, on 6 matching bases. This TCR was recovered from a woman aged 18-30 years in good health. Sequenced sample: CD4+ T cells sorted from blood. The nucleotides read TGTGCCAGCAGCCCACTAGGGGGAGAACTATATGGCTACACCTTC. Its product reads: CASSPLGGELYGYTF.